A selection of T cell receptor beta chains follows, all from one sample in a study of T cell responses to AZD1222 COVID-19 vaccine. Generated by immunoSEQ multiplex PCR, the TCRdb table keeps only in-frame clones and is missing some. The table lists 150,000 to 200,000 clones, approximately 91% of them singletons, with roughly 5.5% in the top ten. This material consisted of peripheral blood, taken on day 0 of AZD1222 vaccination. The receptors shown here come from an adult in good health. Each CDR3 is given with its conserved first and last residue. The D gene is left open where the match is weak. Clone size appears in some rows only: once, few, many, or a class for an expanded clone.

d_gene	abundance	len	v_gene	j_gene	CDR3nt	CDR3aa
NA	NA	12	TRBV11-2	TRBJ2-1	TGTGCCAGCAGCACCAATAGGGATGAGCAGTTCTTC	CASSTNRDEQFF
TRBD2	NA	18	TRBV5-1	TRBJ2-1	TGCGCCAGCAGCTTGGGTATTAGCGGGAGGGTAAACTACAATGAGCAGTTCTTC	CASSLGISGRVNYNEQFF
NA	NA	14	TRBV24-1	TRBJ2-3	TGTGCCACCAGTGATTTCTATAGCACAGATACGCAGTATTTT	CATSDFYSTDTQYF
TRBD2	NA	17	TRBV11-3	TRBJ2-7	TGTGCCAGCAGCCTCTCCAACCCCGGGAGGGCCTGGTACGAGCAGTACTTC	CASSLSNPGRAWYEQYF
TRBD1	NA	14	TRBV24-1	TRBJ1-5	TGTGCCACCAGTGGGGACAGGATTAATCAGCCCCAGCATTTT	CATSGDRINQPQHF
NA	once	13	TRBV12-3/TRBV12-4	TRBJ1-5	TGTGCCAGCAGTTCGAAGACTAATCAGCCCCAGCATTTT	CASSSKTNQPQHF
TRBD1	few	14	TRBV20-1	TRBJ2-7	TGCAGTGCTAGTCTGGGACAGGGGATCTACGAGCAGTACTTC	CSASLGQGIYEQYF
TRBD1	NA	15	TRBV6-5	TRBJ2-7	TGTGCCAGCAGTTACTCAGGACAGGGTCTCATAGAGCAGTACTTC	CASSYSGQGLIEQYF
NA	NA	13	TRBV6-2/TRBV6-3	TRBJ1-2	TGTGCCAGCAGTTACAAGGGAACCTATGGCTACACCTTC	CASSYKGTYGYTF
TRBD1	NA	15	TRBV7-2	TRBJ2-7	TGTGCCAGCAGCGTCAGACAGGGGTTCTCCTACGAGCAGTACTTC	CASSVRQGFSYEQYF
TRBD1	few	14	TRBV3-1/TRBV3-2	TRBJ2-7	TGTGCCAGCAGCCCAGGGGGCCAACCCTACGAGCAGTACTTC	CASSPGGQPYEQYF
NA	NA	15	TRBV4-3	TRBJ1-3	TGCGCCAGCAGCCAGGCCGTTGGTCGTCCGGACACCATATATTTT	CASSQAVGRPDTIYF
TRBD2	NA	15	TRBV6-5	TRBJ2-7	TGTGCCAGCAGGGATAGCGGGGGGGATGGCTACGAGCAGTACTTC	CASRDSGGDGYEQYF
NA	NA	12	TRBV19	TRBJ1-6	TGTGCCAGTAGTCGCGAAGGGGGACCCCTCCACTTT	CASSREGGPLHF
TRBD2	NA	16	TRBV9	TRBJ2-3	TGTGCCAGCAGCGTAGGAGATAGCGGGTCCACAGATACGCAGTATTTT	CASSVGDSGSTDTQYF
TRBD1	NA	14	TRBV5-4	TRBJ1-6	TGTGCCAGCAGCTCCGGGACAGCCAATTCACCCCTCCACTTT	CASSSGTANSPLHF
TRBD1	NA	15	TRBV7-9	TRBJ2-7	TGTGCCAGCAGCATCCCCGGGACAGCTTCCTACGAGCAGTACTTC	CASSIPGTASYEQYF
NA	NA	15	TRBV19	TRBJ2-1	TGTGCCAGTAGTCCTGACAGGTCGGGTGGGGATGAGCAGTTCTTC	CASSPDRSGGDEQFF
NA	NA	13	TRBV5-4	TRBJ2-4	TGTGCCAGCAGCTTGAAAGGGGTCAACATTCAGTACTTC	CASSLKGVNIQYF
NA	once	12	TRBV12-3/TRBV12-4	TRBJ2-3	TGTGCCAGCAGTTTTGGAGAGGATACGCAGTATTTT	CASSFGEDTQYF
NA	few	15	TRBV7-2	TRBJ2-5	TGTGCCAGCAGCTTAGCGGGGGGATCGGAAGAGACCCAGTACTTC	CASSLAGGSEETQYF
NA	NA	13	TRBV6-2/TRBV6-3	TRBJ1-1	TGTGCCAGCAGTTACTCGACAGCAGCTGAAGCTTTCTTT	CASSYSTAAEAFF
NA	NA	13	TRBV19	TRBJ1-2	TGTGCCAGTAGTTCACCAGGAAACTATGGCTACACCTTC	CASSSPGNYGYTF
TRBD1	NA	15	TRBV7-2	TRBJ2-5	TGTGCCAGCAGCTTTGGACAGGGGTGGGGAGAGACCCAGTACTTC	CASSFGQGWGETQYF
TRBD1	NA	18	TRBV5-1	TRBJ1-2	TGCGCCAGCAGCTTGGTTGGGGATGACAGGGGCGTCGGTGGTGGCTACACCTTC	CASSLVGDDRGVGGGYTF
TRBD1	NA	14	TRBV27	TRBJ2-1	TGTGCCAGCAGTCCTGCGGGACAGGGGCTCCTTCAGGTCTTC	CASSPAGQGLLQVF
NA	NA	13	TRBV5-4	TRBJ2-1	TGTGCCAGCAGCCCCCGGGCAGCCAATGAGCAGTTCTTC	CASSPRAANEQFF
NA	NA	17	TRBV7-9	TRBJ2-7	TGTGCCAGCAGCTCGGACACGGACAGTACATACTCCTACGAGCAGTACTTC	CASSSDTDSTYSYEQYF
TRBD2	few	16	TRBV25-1	TRBJ2-1	TGTGCCAGCAGTGCCCGGGGGGGAAGGACCTACAATGAGCAGTTCTTC	CASSARGGRTYNEQFF
NA	NA	13	TRBV24-1	TRBJ1-2	TGTGCCACCAGTGACTCGGACATCTATGGCTACACCTTC	CATSDSDIYGYTF
TRBD1	NA	16	TRBV5-4	TRBJ2-2	TGTGCCAGCAGCTCTGACAGGGGGCTTCTATCCGGGGAGCTGTTTTTT	CASSSDRGLLSGELFF
NA	NA	14	TRBV4-2	TRBJ1-6	TGTGCCAGCAGCCAAGGTGGTTCGAATTCACCCCTCCACTTT	CASSQGGSNSPLHF
NA	NA	15	TRBV9	TRBJ2-6	TGTGCCAGCAGCACCCGGGGCGGTGGGGCCAACGTCCTGACTTTC	CASSTRGGGANVLTF
NA	NA	18	TRBV4-1	TRBJ1-1	TGCGCCAGCAGCCCTCTTCGTGGGCAGGGGAGTTTGTACACTGAAGCTTTCTTT	CASSPLRGQGSLYTEAFF
NA	NA	15	TRBV23-1	TRBJ2-2	TGCGCCAGTTTAGGACGCCTACAGACCACCGGGGAGCTGTTTTTT	CASLGRLQTTGELFF
NA	NA	12	TRBV19	TRBJ1-1	TGTGCCAGTAGTATTTCCGACACTGAAGCTTTCTTT	CASSISDTEAFF
TRBD1	NA	15	TRBV4-3	TRBJ1-2	TGCGCCAGCAGCCAAGTAGCAGGGGGAACCTATGGCTACACCTTC	CASSQVAGGTYGYTF
TRBD1	NA	18	TRBV19	TRBJ1-5	TGTGCCAGTAGTATAGGAGGCAGGGGGCCTTCTAGCAATCAGCCCCAGCATTTT	CASSIGGRGPSSNQPQHF
NA	NA	19	TRBV5-6	TRBJ2-2	TGTGCCAGCAGCTCCTTCAAAAATCCGGGACATCCGAACACCGGGGAGCTGTTTTTT	CASSSFKNPGHPNTGELFF
TRBD1	few	14	TRBV3-1/TRBV3-2	TRBJ1-2	TGTGCCAGCAGCCAAGGGGACAGGGGTCGGAGCTACACCTTC	CASSQGDRGRSYTF
NA	NA	15	TRBV3-1/TRBV3-2	TRBJ2-7	TGTGCCAGCAGCCAAGATCGGCTAGCCCGCTACGAGCAGTACTTC	CASSQDRLARYEQYF
TRBD2	NA	12	TRBV27	TRBJ2-7	TGTGCCAGCAGTTCGGGGGGAACAGAGCAGTACTTC	CASSSGGTEQYF
NA	NA	12	TRBV28	TRBJ2-7	TGTGCCAGCACCACCTCTCGTTTGGAGCAGTACTTC	CASTTSRLEQYF
TRBD1	NA	13	TRBV6-4	TRBJ1-6	TGTGCCAGAAACAGGGGGCTTTGCTCACCCCTCCACTTT	CARNRGLCSPLHF
NA	once	13	TRBV7-9	TRBJ2-2	TGTGCCAGCAGCCGCTCGGGGCCCGGGGAGCTGTTTTTT	CASSRSGPGELFF
TRBD2	NA	15	TRBV15	TRBJ2-5	TGTGCCACCAGCAGAGAACTAGCGGATGAAGAGACCCAGTACTTC	CATSRELADEETQYF
NA	NA	14	TRBV7-2	TRBJ1-3	TGTGCCAGCAGCTTAGAGGCAGTTAGAAACACCATATATTTT	CASSLEAVRNTIYF
NA	NA	13	TRBV27	TRBJ1-2	TGTGCCAGCAGTCCAGAGGGGAACTATGGCTACACCTTC	CASSPEGNYGYTF
NA	once	13	TRBV19	TRBJ1-1	TGTGCCAGTAGTTTGGAGGGGTTAGGAGAAGCTTTCTTT	CASSLEGLGEAFF
NA	NA	12	TRBV28	TRBJ1-4	TGTGCCAGCACCAATCCACGTGGAAAACTGTTTTTT	CASTNPRGKLFF
NA	NA	17	TRBV9	TRBJ1-2	TGTGCCAGCAGCGTAGATGGACAGCCATTAGCTAACTATGGCTACACCTTC	CASSVDGQPLANYGYTF
NA	NA	16	TRBV9	TRBJ2-3	TGTGCCAGCAGCGTAGGGGATCAAGGTTGGGCTGATACGCAGTATTTT	CASSVGDQGWADTQYF
TRBD1	NA	14	TRBV5-8	TRBJ1-4	TGTGCCAGCAGAAACCAGGGGGAAGGTGAAAAACTGTTTTTT	CASRNQGEGEKLFF
TRBD1	NA	16	TRBV27	TRBJ1-3	TGTGCCAGCAGTTTATACCCAGGGGGCCCTGGAAACACCATATATTTT	CASSLYPGGPGNTIYF
NA	NA	17	TRBV9	TRBJ1-1	TGTGCCAGCAGCGTAGACCCCCCGACGGGCATGAACACTGAAGCTTTCTTT	CASSVDPPTGMNTEAFF